The present T cell receptor (beta chain) was sequenced within a study of blood T cell repertoires in COVID-19. The CDR3 is made up of 23 amino acids. The data were produced by immunoSEQ multiplex PCR, yet TCRdb's version contains in-frame clones alone and is incomplete. Of some 400,000 clones in the sample, around 84% were seen once. On this clone: At one of its ends the junction is not consistent with the germline gene, which may arise from a read error.

This TCR derives from a human donor with acute or convalescent COVID-19. The donor label of this sample is uncertain. The sequencing sample was made of peripheral blood. The gene calls are TRBV23-1 and TRBJ1-6; 8 nucleotides align to TRBD1. TRBV23-1 is an ORF; its function is uncertain. The DNA for the CDR3 is TGCGCCAGCAGCCGCGCTCCCAGGGGGCGCGTCTTAAGTTCGGTCGGGACCCATTCGCCCCTCCACTTT. This codes for CASSRAPRGRVLSSVGTHSPLHF.